These 6 T cell receptor beta chains came from one sample sequenced in a study of CD8+ T cells in alopecia areata. It was cDNA, reverse transcribed from extracted RNA, that served as the sequencing template. Clones were sequenced by immunoSEQ multiplex PCR, and TCRdb holds only the in-frame ones, with some missing. The data contain some 110,000 clones, less than 70% of them seen just once; the ten biggest clones take up approximately 2.6%. Input material: CD4+ T cells sorted from blood. Receptors were obtained from a human donor in good health.

This chain joins TRBV27 and TRBJ2-3; 7 positions agree with TRBD2. Germline V gene lookup returns CDR1 MNHEY and CDR2 SMNVEV (reference sequence). This CDR3 comprises 16 residues. With 5 bases clipped from V and 5 bases from J, the junction kept 13 bases outside the gene matches. The CDR3: CASSTRTSVGGDTQYF. CDR3 bases: TGTGCCAGCAGTACACGGACTAGTGTAGGCGGAGATACGCAGTATTTT.

This rearrangement joins TRBV5-1 to TRBJ1-1; D is unclear. Trimming left V 0 bases short and J 8 bases short, with 14 bases between. The germline V gene encodes CDR1 SGHRS and CDR2 YFSETQ. This CDR3 comprises 14 residues. CDR3 sequence: CASSLVLSSGEAFF. The CDR3 nucleotides are TGCGCCAGCAGCTTGGTGTTGTCCTCGGGGGAAGCTTTCTTT.

The rearrangement uses TRBV29-1 and TRBJ2-2, with D unclear. Germline-derived CDR1 and CDR2 are SQVTM and ANQGSEA. This CDR3 comprises 10 residues. V was trimmed by 7 bases and J by 7 bases, leaving 7 bases between them. The CDR3: CSAGDGELFF. The DNA for the CDR3 is TGCAGCGCAGGAGACGGGGAGCTGTTTTTT.

CDR3 protein: CASSFRNYGYTF. The CDR3 DNA reads TGTGCCAGCAGCTTCCGTAACTATGGCTACACCTTC. This chain connects TRBV7-2 to TRBJ1-2; D call uncertain. Germline V gives CDR1 SGHTA, CDR2 FQGNSA. CDR3 length: 12 residues. Trimming took 3 bases from V and 1 from J, leaving 3 bases between them. The variable domain in full, with the rest retrieved from reference TRBV7-2 and TRBJ1-2, is GAGVSQSPSNKVTEKGKDVELRCDPISGHTALYWYRQSLGQGLEFLIYFQGNSAPDKSGLPSDRFSAERTGGSVSTLTIQRTQQEDSAVYLCASSFRNYGYTFGSGTRLTVV.

This chain connects TRBV30 to TRBJ1-2, with 8 bases identical to TRBD1. The J segment lost 8 bases and the V segment lost 4 bases, leaving 15 bases of the junction unmatched. The germline CDR1 and CDR2 sequences are GTSNPN and SVGIG (reference sequence). This CDR3 contains 15 residues. CDR3 DNA: TGTGCCTGGAACAAGGCAGGGGGCTTCGGGAGCGGCTACACCTTC. This sequence encodes CAWNKAGGFGSGYTF.

J is TRBJ2-5 and V is TRBV5-1; TRBD1 agrees at 8 bases. The CDR3 spans 15 residues. V dropped 3 bases and J dropped 4; count of bases not matched to a gene: 8. Germline V gives CDR1 SGHRS, CDR2 YFSETQ. Here the CDR3 DNA reads TGCGCCAGCAGCTCAGGGGGCTACGAGAGAGAGACCCAGTACTTC. Amino acid sequence: CASSSGGYERETQYF.